The clone carrying this T cell receptor (beta chain) was recorded at least ten times. Antigen: not known. Clones were read by immunoSEQ multiplex PCR, and TCRdb kept only the in-frame ones, dropping some. This sample carries 2,500 to 3,500 clones, none of them present only once. Busulfan-fludarabine conditioning, marrow transplant, and cyclophosphamide on days +3 and +4 were administered. This sample stems from a study of T cells after posttransplantation cyclophosphamide. Study-level results: Blood and skin or GI T cell repertoires showed limited TRB overlap. TRB clonality was highly associated with recipient CMV seropositivity and reactivation. Donor CD8+ memory clones often dominated recipient blood repertoires at later times.

Germline CDR1 MNHNY, CDR2 SVGAGI (reference sequence). V lost 2 bases to trimming and J lost 4 bases, with 6 bases between them. The CDR3 is 12 residues long. Sequencing used PBMCs, obtained after allogeneic stem cell transplant with posttransplant cyclophosphamide. The chain recombines TRBV6-6 with TRBJ2-7, with D perhaps matching TRBD1 (5 bases). The TCR was taken from a female patient over 55 who received an allogeneic stem cell transplant from a related donor and was CMV-positive. Some T cells may trace back to the graft donor. The CDR3 nucleotides are TGTGCCAGCAGTTACCAGGGTTACGAGCAGTACTTC. This gives the protein CASSYQGYEQYF.